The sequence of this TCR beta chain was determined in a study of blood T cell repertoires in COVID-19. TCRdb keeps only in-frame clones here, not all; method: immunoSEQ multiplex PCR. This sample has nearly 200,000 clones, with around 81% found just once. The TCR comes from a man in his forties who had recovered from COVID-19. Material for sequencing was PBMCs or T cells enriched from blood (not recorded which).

As DNA, the CDR3 is TGTGCCAGCAGTGATTTAAGTGTCCTATCGGGAGATCAGCCCCAGCATTTT. As protein: CASSDLSVLSGDQPQHF. The V call is TRBV2, the J call TRBJ1-5; D is unresolved. Germline lookup yields CDR1 SNHLY and CDR2 FYNNEI. Trimming took 3 bases from V and 5 from J, leaving 20 bases between them. CDR3 length: 17 residues. Full variable domain (outside the CDR3, taken from reference TRBV2 and TRBJ1-5): EPEVTQTPSHQVTQMGQEVILRCVPISNHLYFYWYRQILGQKVEFLVSFYNNEISEKSEIFDDQFSVERPDGSNFTLKIRSTKLEDSAMYFCASSDLSVLSGDQPQHFGDGTRLSIL.